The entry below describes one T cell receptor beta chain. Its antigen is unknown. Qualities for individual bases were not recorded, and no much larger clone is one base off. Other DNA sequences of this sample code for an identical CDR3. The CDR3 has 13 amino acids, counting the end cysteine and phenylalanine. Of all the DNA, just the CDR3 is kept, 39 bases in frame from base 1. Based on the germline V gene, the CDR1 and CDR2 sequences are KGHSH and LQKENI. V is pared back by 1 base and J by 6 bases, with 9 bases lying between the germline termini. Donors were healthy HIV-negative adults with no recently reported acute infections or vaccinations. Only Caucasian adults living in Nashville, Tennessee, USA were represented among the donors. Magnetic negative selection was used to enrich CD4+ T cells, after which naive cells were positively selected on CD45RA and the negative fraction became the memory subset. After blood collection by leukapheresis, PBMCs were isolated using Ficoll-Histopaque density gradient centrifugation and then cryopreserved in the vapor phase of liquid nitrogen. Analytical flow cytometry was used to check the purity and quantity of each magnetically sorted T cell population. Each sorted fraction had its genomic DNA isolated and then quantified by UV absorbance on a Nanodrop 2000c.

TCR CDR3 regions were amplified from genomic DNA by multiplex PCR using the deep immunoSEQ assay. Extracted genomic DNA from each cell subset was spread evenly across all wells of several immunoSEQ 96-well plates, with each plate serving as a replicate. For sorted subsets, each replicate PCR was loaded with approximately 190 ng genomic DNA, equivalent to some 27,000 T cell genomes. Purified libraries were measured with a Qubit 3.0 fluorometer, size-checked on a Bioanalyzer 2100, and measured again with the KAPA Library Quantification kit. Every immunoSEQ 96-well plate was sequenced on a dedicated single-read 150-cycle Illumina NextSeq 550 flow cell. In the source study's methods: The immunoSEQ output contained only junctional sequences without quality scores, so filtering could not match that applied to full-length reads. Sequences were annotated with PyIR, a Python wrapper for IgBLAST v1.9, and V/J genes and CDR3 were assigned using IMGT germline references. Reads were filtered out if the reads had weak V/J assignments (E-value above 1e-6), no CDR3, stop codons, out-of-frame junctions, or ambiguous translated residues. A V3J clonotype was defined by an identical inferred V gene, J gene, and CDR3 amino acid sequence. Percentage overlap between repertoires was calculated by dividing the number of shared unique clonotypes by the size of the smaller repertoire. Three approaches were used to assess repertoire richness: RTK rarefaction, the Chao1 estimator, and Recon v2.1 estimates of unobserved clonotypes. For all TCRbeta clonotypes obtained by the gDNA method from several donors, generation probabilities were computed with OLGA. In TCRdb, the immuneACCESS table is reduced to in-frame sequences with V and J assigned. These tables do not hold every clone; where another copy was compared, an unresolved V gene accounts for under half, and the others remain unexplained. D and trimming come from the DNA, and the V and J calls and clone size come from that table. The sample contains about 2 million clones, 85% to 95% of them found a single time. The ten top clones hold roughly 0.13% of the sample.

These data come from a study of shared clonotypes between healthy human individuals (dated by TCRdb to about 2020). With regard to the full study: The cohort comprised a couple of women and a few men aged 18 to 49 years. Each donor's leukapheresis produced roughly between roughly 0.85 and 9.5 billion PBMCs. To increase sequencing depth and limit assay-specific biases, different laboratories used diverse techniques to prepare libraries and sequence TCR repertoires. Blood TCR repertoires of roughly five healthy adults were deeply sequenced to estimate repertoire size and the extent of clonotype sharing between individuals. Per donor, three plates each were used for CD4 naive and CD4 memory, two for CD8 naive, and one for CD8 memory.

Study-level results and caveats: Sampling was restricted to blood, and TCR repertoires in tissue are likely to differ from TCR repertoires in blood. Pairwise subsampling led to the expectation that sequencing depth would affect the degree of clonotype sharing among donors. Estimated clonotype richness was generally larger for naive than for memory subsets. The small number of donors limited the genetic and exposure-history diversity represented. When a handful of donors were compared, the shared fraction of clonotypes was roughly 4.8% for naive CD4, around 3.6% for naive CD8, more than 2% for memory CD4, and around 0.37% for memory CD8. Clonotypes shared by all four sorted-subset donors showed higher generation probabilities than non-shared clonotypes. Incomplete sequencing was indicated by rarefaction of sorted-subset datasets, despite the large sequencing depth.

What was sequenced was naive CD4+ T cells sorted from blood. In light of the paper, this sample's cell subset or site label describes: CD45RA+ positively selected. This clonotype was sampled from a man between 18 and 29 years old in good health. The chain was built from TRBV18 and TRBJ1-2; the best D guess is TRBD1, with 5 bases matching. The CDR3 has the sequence CASSPRQGDGYTF. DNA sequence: TGTGCCAGCTCACCACGACAAGGGGATGGCTACACCTTC.